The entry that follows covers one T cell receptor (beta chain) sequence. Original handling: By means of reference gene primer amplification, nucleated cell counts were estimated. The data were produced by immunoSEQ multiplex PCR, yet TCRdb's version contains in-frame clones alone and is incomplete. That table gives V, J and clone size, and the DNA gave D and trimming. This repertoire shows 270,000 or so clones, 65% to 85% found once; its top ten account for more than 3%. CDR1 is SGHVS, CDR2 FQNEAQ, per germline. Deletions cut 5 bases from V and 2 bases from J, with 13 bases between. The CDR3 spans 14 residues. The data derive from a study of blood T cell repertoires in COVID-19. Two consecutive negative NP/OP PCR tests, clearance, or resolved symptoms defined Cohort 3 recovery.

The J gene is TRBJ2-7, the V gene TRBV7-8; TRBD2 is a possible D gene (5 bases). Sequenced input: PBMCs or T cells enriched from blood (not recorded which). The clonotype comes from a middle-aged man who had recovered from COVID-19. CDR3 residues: CASSTPGFTYEQYF. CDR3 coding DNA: TGTGCCAGCAGCACCCCGGGATTCACCTACGAGCAGTACTTC. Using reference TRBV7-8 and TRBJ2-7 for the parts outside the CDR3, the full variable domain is GAGVSQSPRYKVAKRGQDVALRCDPISGHVSLFWYQQALGQGPEFLTYFQNEAQLDKSGLPSDRFFAERPEGSVSTLKIQRTQQEDSAVYLCASSTPGFTYEQYFGPGTRLTVT.